This is a list of T cell receptor beta chains from one sample in a study of OX40 agonist ivuxolimab in advanced cancers. Sequencing used immunoSEQ multiplex PCR; TCRdb keeps in-frame clones, though not all of them. The repertoire holds 30,000 or so clones, 70% to 85% seen once, with about 15% in the top ten. The material was CD4+ or CD8+ T cells sorted from blood, obtained in a trial of the OX40 agonist ivuxolimab. The receptors originated from an adult with an advanced solid tumor such as melanoma, head and neck, liver or kidney cancer. The CDR3 runs from the conserved cysteine through the conserved F or W. D genes are given only for firm matches. Size tells how often a clone was seen (once, few, many) or the class of an expanded clone, and some rows leave it out.

J gene,V gene,clone size,D gene,CDR3 protein,CDR3 DNA
TRBJ2-7,TRBV30,NA,NA,CAWSPRRHGSEQYF,TGTGCCTGGAGCCCTCGGAGACATGGTTCCGAGCAGTACTTC
TRBJ2-2,TRBV9,NA,NA,CASSPRPSGNTGELFF,TGTGCCAGCAGCCCCCGCCCCTCTGGTAACACCGGGGAGCTGTTTTTT
TRBJ2-1,TRBV12-5,NA,TRBD2,CASGLGLAGGLNEQFF,TGTGCTAGTGGTTTGGGATTAGCGGGAGGGTTAAATGAGCAGTTCTTC
TRBJ1-4,TRBV11-2,NA,TRBD1,CASSLGTGYEKLFF,TGTGCCAGCAGCTTAGGGACAGGGTATGAAAAACTGTTTTTT
TRBJ2-1,TRBV6-1,NA,NA,CASSEWGGARNEQFF,TGTGCCAGCAGTGAATGGGGGGGGGCTCGGAATGAGCAGTTCTTC
TRBJ2-3,TRBV13,NA,TRBD2,CASSLGVGRGKRGRTDTQYF,TGTGCCAGCAGCTTAGGCGTAGGGAGGGGGAAGCGGGGGCGCACAGATACGCAGTATTTT
TRBJ2-5,TRBV19,NA,NA,CASTSSHREFVGQYF,TGTGCCAGTACGAGCTCGCACAGGGAATTCGTGGGGCAGTACTTC
TRBJ2-5,TRBV7-2,few,NA,CASSLVVLETQYF,TGTGCCAGCAGCTTGGTAGTTCTGGAGACCCAGTACTTC
TRBJ1-1,TRBV19,NA,NA,CASSARGGNTEAFF,TGTGCCAGTAGTGCCAGGGGCGGGAACACTGAAGCTTTCTTT
TRBJ2-7,TRBV6-1,NA,TRBD1,CASSRDRGLGEQYF,TGTGCCAGCAGCCGGGACAGGGGGCTCGGCGAGCAGTACTTC
TRBJ1-2,TRBV29-1,NA,NA,CSVAGGDGYTF,TGCAGCGTTGCCGGGGGGGATGGCTACACCTTC
TRBJ2-1,TRBV5-1,NA,NA,CASTYRFNEQFF,TGCGCCAGCACGTACAGATTCAATGAGCAGTTCTTC
TRBJ1-4,TRBV18,few,NA,CASSPDRTTNEKLFF,TGTGCCAGCTCGCCCGACAGAACAACTAATGAAAAACTGTTTTTT
TRBJ1-1,TRBV2,NA,NA,CASRVGGRPTEAFF,TGTGCCAGCAGGGTGGGAGGGAGACCCACTGAAGCTTTCTTT
TRBJ1-5,TRBV28,NA,NA,CATWPGNQPQHF,TGTGCCACCTGGCCGGGCAATCAGCCCCAGCATTTT
TRBJ2-2,TRBV27,NA,NA,CASSLAGTTGELFF,TGTGCCAGCAGTTTAGCGGGGACCACCGGGGAGCTGTTTTTT
TRBJ2-7,TRBV6-1,once,NA,CASSEQGRMGEQYF,TGTGCCAGCAGTGAACAGGGGCGCATGGGGGAGCAGTACTTC
TRBJ1-1,TRBV15,once,NA,CATSREGEEEAFF,TGTGCCACCAGCAGAGAGGGGGAGGAAGAAGCTTTCTTT
TRBJ2-7,TRBV14,few,TRBD2,CASSPLAGVREQYF,TGTGCCAGCAGCCCGTTGGCGGGAGTGAGGGAGCAGTACTTC
TRBJ1-5,TRBV27,NA,NA,CASSLGRKGRSNQPQHF,TGTGCCAGCAGCCTGGGACGGAAGGGTAGGAGCAATCAGCCCCAGCATTTT
TRBJ2-1,TRBV15,NA,TRBD2,CATSRGLAGGNEQFF,TGTGCCACCAGCAGAGGCCTAGCGGGGGGGAATGAGCAGTTCTTC
TRBJ2-1,TRBV11-3,once,NA,CASSLGPLEGGNEQFF,TGTGCCAGCAGCTTAGGGCCTCTTGAGGGGGGGAATGAGCAGTTCTTC
TRBJ2-7,TRBV14,few,TRBD1,CASSPPWTGDEQYF,TGTGCCAGCAGCCCTCCATGGACAGGGGACGAGCAGTACTTC
TRBJ1-4,TRBV5-4,NA,TRBD1,CASSRGQGDEKLFF,TGTGCCAGCAGCAGGGGACAGGGAGATGAAAAACTGTTTTTT
TRBJ1-5,TRBV15,NA,NA,CATSHGVDQPQHF,TGTGCCACCAGCCACGGGGTGGATCAGCCCCAGCATTTT
TRBJ1-1,TRBV10-3,once,NA,CAITPGSRTEAFF,TGTGCCATCACCCCGGGATCCCGGACTGAAGCTTTCTTT
TRBJ2-7,TRBV11-2,few,NA,CASCATTCYEQYF,TGTGCCAGCTGTGCCACTACCTGCTACGAGCAGTACTTC
TRBJ2-5,TRBV28,NA,NA,CASSLGAEETQYF,TGTGCCAGCAGTTTGGGGGCCGAAGAGACCCAGTACTTC
TRBJ2-1,TRBV4-1,NA,NA,CASSQDPGPGRWQFF,TGCGCCAGCAGCCAAGATCCCGGGCCGGGCCGTTGGCAGTTCTTC
TRBJ2-7,TRBV5-4,NA,NA,CASSLIQGAGDEQYF,TGTGCCAGCAGCTTGATTCAGGGGGCGGGGGACGAGCAGTACTTC
TRBJ2-3,TRBV6-4,NA,NA,CASRKQGSTDTQYF,TGTGCCAGCAGGAAACAGGGTAGCACAGATACGCAGTATTTT
TRBJ1-5,TRBV7-3,NA,TRBD1,CASSLPDRANQPQHF,TGTGCCAGCAGCCTTCCCGACAGGGCCAATCAGCCCCAGCATTTT
TRBJ2-3,TRBV7-3,once,NA,CASSSSGGTDTQYF,TGTGCCAGCAGCTCCTCAGGTGGGACAGATACGCAGTATTTT
TRBJ2-5,TRBV5-6,NA,TRBD1,CASSFRQGQTQYF,TGTGCCAGCAGCTTTCGACAGGGGCAGACCCAGTACTTC
TRBJ1-1,TRBV11-1,NA,NA,CASSHWLEAFF,TGTGCCAGCAGCCACTGGTTAGAAGCTTTCTTT
TRBJ2-3,TRBV29-1,NA,NA,CSVERGQYTDTQYF,TGCAGCGTAGAGCGTGGACAGTACACAGATACGCAGTATTTT
TRBJ2-1,TRBV7-2,NA,NA,CASSQGGSGAQNEQFF,TGTGCCAGCAGCCAGGGGGGGAGCGGGGCTCAGAATGAGCAGTTCTTC
TRBJ2-3,TRBV6-5,NA,NA,CASSYRGWGTDTQYF,TGTGCCAGCAGTTACAGGGGGTGGGGAACAGATACGCAGTATTTT
TRBJ2-7,TRBV7-6,NA,TRBD2,CASSPGGYEQYF,TGTGCCAGCAGCCCGGGGGGCTACGAGCAGTACTTC
TRBJ1-2,TRBV25-1,medium-sized,NA,CASSEFGNYGYTF,TGTGCCAGCAGTGAATTCGGGAACTATGGCTACACCTTC
TRBJ1-1,TRBV5-1,NA,NA,CASSPPGSLTEAFF,TGCGCCAGCAGCCCACCCGGCAGCCTCACTGAAGCTTTCTTT
TRBJ2-2,TRBV4-1,NA,NA,CASSQVEQGTGELFF,TGCGCCAGCAGCCAAGTCGAGCAGGGGACCGGGGAGCTGTTTTTT
TRBJ1-1,TRBV5-8,NA,NA,CASSKVTEAFF,TGTGCCAGCAGCAAGGTCACTGAAGCTTTCTTT
TRBJ2-2,TRBV11-2,NA,NA,CASSPSNTGELFF,TGTGCCAGCAGCCCTTCGAACACCGGGGAGCTGTTTTTT
TRBJ1-6,TRBV5-1,NA,NA,CASTMDSWNSPLHF,TGCGCCAGCACTATGGACAGTTGGAATTCACCCCTCCACTTT
TRBJ2-7,TRBV16,NA,NA,CASSHIGKGLYEQYF,TGTGCCAGCAGCCATATTGGAAAGGGGCTCTACGAGCAGTACTTC
TRBJ1-1,TRBV4-1,NA,NA,CASSPEPTGGAVTEAFF,TGCGCCAGCAGCCCAGAGCCGACGGGGGGCGCAGTAACTGAAGCTTTCTTT
TRBJ2-3,TRBV18,NA,NA,CASSPPEASDTQYF,TGTGCCAGCTCACCACCCGAGGCGTCAGATACGCAGTATTTT
TRBJ2-5,TRBV4-1,NA,TRBD1,CASSQVLTGQGGKTQYF,TGCGCCAGCAGCCAAGTATTAACGGGACAGGGTGGAAAGACCCAGTACTTC
TRBJ2-3,TRBV7-2,NA,NA,CASSLEGTNTDTQYF,TGTGCCAGCAGCTTAGAGGGGACGAACACAGATACGCAGTATTTT
TRBJ2-3,TRBV29-1,NA,NA,CSGGTRVLGTDTQYF,TGCAGCGGCGGGACAAGGGTTTTAGGCACAGATACGCAGTATTTT